The source of this T cell receptor beta chain is a study of blood T cell repertoires in COVID-19. Trimming took 6 bases from V and 0 from J; bases not matched to a gene: 15. From germline, CDR1 is LNHDA and CDR2 SQIVND (reference sequence). This CDR3 spans 18 amino acids. The repertoire was sequenced with immunoSEQ multiplex PCR; TCRdb's copy has only in-frame clones and lacks some. The sample shows about 310,000 clones, around 87% of them seen only once. This receptor was identified in a man aged 45 to 65 with active or convalescent COVID-19. This chain links TRBV19 with TRBJ1-1, with TRBD1 matching 8 bases. Material for sequencing was peripheral blood. CDR3 sequence: CASSPRRTGIIMNTEAFF. Written as DNA, the CDR3 is TGTGCCAGTAGCCCCCGTAGGACAGGGATAATAATGAACACTGAAGCTTTCTTT.